This is a list of T cell receptor beta chains from one sample in a study of T cell repertoires in aging, cancer and after chemotherapy. MiXCR was run by TCRdb on the multiplex PCR reads, yielding one entry per CDR3 protein. The sample lists about 10,000 distinct CDR3 sequences; approximately 35% were seen once. The sample was blood. The receptors shown here come from a human donor in good health. CDR3s include the opening cysteine and the closing phenylalanine or tryptophan. Each record gives: J gene, V gene, clone size, D gene, CDR3 DNA, CDR3 protein. D genes are given only for firm matches. A row's size may be missing; if present it is once, few, many or a size class.

TRBJ2-7	TRBV5-6	NA	TRBD2	TGCGCCAGCAGCCCGCCGAGCGGGAGTGGCCACGAGCAGTACTTC	CASSPPSGSGHEQYF
TRBJ2-3	TRBV11-1	NA	NA	TGTGCCAGCAGCCGTCTGGATGGGGCTGAAGATACGCAGTATTTT	CASSRLDGAEDTQYF
TRBJ2-3	TRBV18	NA	TRBD2	TGTGCCAGCTCACCAATAGCGGGAGGGCCAGATACGCAGTATTTT	CASSPIAGGPDTQYF
TRBJ2-3	TRBV7-2	once	NA	TGTGCCAGCAGCTTAAGAGGGGGGGGAGCAGATACGCAGTATTTT	CASSLRGGGADTQYF
TRBJ2-7	TRBV6-1	NA	NA	TGTGCCAGCAGTCTCGACAGTACCTACGAGCAGTACTTC	CASSLDSTYEQYF
TRBJ2-7	TRBV11-2	NA	NA	TGTGCCAGCAGCCCCAACTACGAGCAGTACTTC	CASSPNYEQYF
TRBJ2-3	TRBV5-4	NA	NA	TGTGCCAGCAGATTGTGGGCAGATACGCAGTATTTT	CASRLWADTQYF
TRBJ2-1	TRBV6-2/TRBV6-3	NA	TRBD2	TGTGCCAGCAGTCGACTAGCGGGGACATACAATGAGCAGTTCTTC	CASSRLAGTYNEQFF
TRBJ2-6	TRBV6-4	NA	NA	TGTGCCAGCAGTGACCACCCATTTCAGCAGGGAAGGGCGCAGGCTGGGGCCAACGTCCTGACTTTC	CASSDHPFQQGRAQAGANVLTF
TRBJ2-7	TRBV18	few	NA	TGTGCCAGCTCCTCTCTCGGGTACGAGCAGTACTTC	CASSSLGYEQYF
TRBJ1-2	TRBV5-4	NA	NA	TGTGCCAGCAGCTTCAGGAACTATAACTACACCTTC	CASSFRNYNYTF
TRBJ2-7	TRBV12-3/TRBV12-4	NA	NA	TGTGCCAGCAGTTTAGAACTCAGGTACGAGCAGTACTTC	CASSLELRYEQYF
TRBJ2-7	TRBV20-1	once	NA	TGCAGTGCAGTCGGTAGCGGAAATTCCTACGAGCAGTACTTC	CSAVGSGNSYEQYF
TRBJ1-4	TRBV6-5	NA	NA	TGTGCCAGCAGTTACTCGAGGGTAGCAACTAATGAAAAACTGTTTTTT	CASSYSRVATNEKLFF
TRBJ2-5	TRBV6-1	NA	TRBD2	TGTGCCAGCAGCCCTAGCGGGCAAGAGACCCAGTACTTC	CASSPSGQETQYF
TRBJ2-5	TRBV20-1	NA	NA	TGCAGTGCTAGAGTTGTGGGACCGCTTTTAGAGACCCAGTACTTC	CSARVVGPLLETQYF
TRBJ2-3	TRBV19	NA	TRBD2	TGTGCCAGCAGCCCGGGTGGAGCGGGAGTTTCAGATACGCAGTATTTT	CASSPGGAGVSDTQYF
TRBJ2-2	TRBV29-1	medium-sized	NA	TGCAGCGTGGGATCGGGACAGAACACCGGGGAGCTGTTTTTT	CSVGSGQNTGELFF
TRBJ2-3	TRBV18	few	TRBD2	TGTGCCAGCTCACCGACTAGCGGCACAGATACGCAGTATTTT	CASSPTSGTDTQYF
TRBJ1-2	TRBV19	few	TRBD1	TGTGCCAGTGGCCCGGACAGGGGACCTGGCTACACCTTC	CASGPDRGPGYTF
TRBJ2-1	TRBV6-1	NA	TRBD2	TGTGCCAGCACTGCCCTAGCGGGAGTATGGAATGAGCAGTTCTTC	CASTALAGVWNEQFF
TRBJ2-6	TRBV6-5	NA	TRBD1	TGTGCCAGCAGTGTTCTGACAGGGGGGTCTGGGGCCAACGTCCTGACTTTC	CASSVLTGGSGANVLTF
TRBJ1-1	TRBV30	NA	TRBD1	TGTGCCTGGAGTGATCGGGACAGAGAAGCTTTCTTT	CAWSDRDREAFF
TRBJ2-7	TRBV29-1	large	TRBD2	TGCAGCGCTTCCGGGACTAGCGCCACCGAGCAGTACTTC	CSASGTSATEQYF
TRBJ2-2	TRBV27	NA	TRBD1	TGTGCCAGCAGTTTCGGGACAGCGAACACCGGGGAGCTGTTTTTT	CASSFGTANTGELFF
TRBJ2-2	TRBV27	NA	NA	TGTGCCTCGGGGGCCGGGGAGCTGTTTTTT	CASGAGELFF
TRBJ1-5	TRBV19	NA	TRBD1	TGTGCCAGTGACTGGGGACAGCGCAATCAGCCCCAGCATTTT	CASDWGQRNQPQHF
TRBJ2-2	TRBV12-3/TRBV12-4	NA	NA	TGTGCCAACAGTTTTGGAGAGAACTTGAAGCTGTTTTTT	CANSFGENLKLFF
TRBJ1-1	TRBV5-4	NA	NA	TGTGCCAGCAGCTGGGGCGACACTGAAGCTTTCTTT	CASSWGDTEAFF
TRBJ2-7	TRBV7-9	NA	TRBD1	TGTGCCAGCACCTCAGGGGGTTACGAGCAGTACTTC	CASTSGGYEQYF
TRBJ2-7	TRBV19	few	TRBD1	TGTGCCAGTAGGAGACAGGGAATCAACGAGCAGTACTTC	CASRRQGINEQYF
TRBJ1-6	TRBV30	NA	NA	TGTGCCTCAGGGACAATCGATAATTCACCCCTCCACTTT	CASGTIDNSPLHF
TRBJ2-1	TRBV7-2	NA	TRBD1	TGTGCCAGCAGCTTCCACAGGGGTGAGCAGTTCTTC	CASSFHRGEQFF